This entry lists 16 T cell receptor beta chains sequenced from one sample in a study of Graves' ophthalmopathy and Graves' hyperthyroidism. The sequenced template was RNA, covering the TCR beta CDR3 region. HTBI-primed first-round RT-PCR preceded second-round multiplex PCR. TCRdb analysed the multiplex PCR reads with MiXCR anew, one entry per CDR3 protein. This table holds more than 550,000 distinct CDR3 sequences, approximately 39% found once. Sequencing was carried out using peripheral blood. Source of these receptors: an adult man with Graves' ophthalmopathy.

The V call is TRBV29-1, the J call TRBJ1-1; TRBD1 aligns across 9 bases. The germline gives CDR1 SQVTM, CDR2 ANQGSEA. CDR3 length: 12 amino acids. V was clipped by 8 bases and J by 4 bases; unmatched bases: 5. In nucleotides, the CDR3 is TGCAGCTACCTGACAGGGGGCACTGAAGCTTTCTTT. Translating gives CSYLTGGTEAFF. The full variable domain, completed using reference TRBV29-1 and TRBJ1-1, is SAVISQKPSRDICQRGTSLTIQCQVDSQVTMMFWYRQQPGQSLTLIATANQGSEATYESGFVIDKFPISRPNLTFSTLTVSNMSPEDSSIYLCSYLTGGTEAFFGQGTRLTVV.

CDR3 sequence (DNA): TGTGCCAGCTCCGGACAGGAAGACACTGAAGCTTTCTTT. It specifies CASSGQEDTEAFF. This chain uses TRBV2 with TRBJ1-1; 7 bases match TRBD1. This CDR3 spans 13 amino acids. Germline V CDR1 and CDR2: SNHLY, FYNNEI. After removal of 8 bases from V and 3 bases from J, the junction contained 6 bases not matched to a gene.

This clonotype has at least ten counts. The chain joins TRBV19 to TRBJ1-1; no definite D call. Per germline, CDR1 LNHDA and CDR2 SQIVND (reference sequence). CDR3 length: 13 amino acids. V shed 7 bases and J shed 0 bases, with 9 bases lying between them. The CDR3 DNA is TGTGCCAGTACGCTCGAGATGAACACTGAAGCTTTCTTT. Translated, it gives CASTLEMNTEAFF.

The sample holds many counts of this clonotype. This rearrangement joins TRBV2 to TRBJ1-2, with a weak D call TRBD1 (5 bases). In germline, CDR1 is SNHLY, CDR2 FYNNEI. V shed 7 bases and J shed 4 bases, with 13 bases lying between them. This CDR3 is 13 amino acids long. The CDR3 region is CASTTGRLYGYTF. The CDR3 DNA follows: TGTGCCAGCACAACGGGACGTCTCTATGGCTACACCTTC.

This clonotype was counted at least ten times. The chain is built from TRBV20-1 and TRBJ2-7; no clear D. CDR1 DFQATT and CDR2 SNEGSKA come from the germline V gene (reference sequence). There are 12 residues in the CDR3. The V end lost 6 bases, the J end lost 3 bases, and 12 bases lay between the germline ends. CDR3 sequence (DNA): TGCAGTGCCTATAAGGTAGGCTACGAGCAGTACTTC. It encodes CSAYKVGYEQYF.

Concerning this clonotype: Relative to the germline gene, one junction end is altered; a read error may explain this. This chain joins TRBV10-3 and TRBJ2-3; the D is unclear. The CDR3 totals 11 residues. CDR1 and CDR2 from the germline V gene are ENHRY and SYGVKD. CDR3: CASSYADTQYF. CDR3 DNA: TGTGCCAGCAGTTACGCTGATACGCAGTATTTT.

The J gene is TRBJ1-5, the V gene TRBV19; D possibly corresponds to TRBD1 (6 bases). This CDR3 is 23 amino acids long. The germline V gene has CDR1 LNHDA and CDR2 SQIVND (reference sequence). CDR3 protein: CASGLVLPNLGGEGPIGNQPQHF. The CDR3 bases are TGTGCTAGTGGTTTGGTCCTTCCTAATTTGGGGGGCGAGGGTCCTATCGGCAATCAGCCCCAGCATTTT.

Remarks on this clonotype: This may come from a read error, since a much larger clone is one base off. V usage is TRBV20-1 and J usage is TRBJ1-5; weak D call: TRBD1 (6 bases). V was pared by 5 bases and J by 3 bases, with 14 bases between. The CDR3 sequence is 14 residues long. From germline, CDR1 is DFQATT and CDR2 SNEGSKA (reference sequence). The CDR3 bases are TGCAGTGCTGGCTCCGGACAGCCCAATCAGCCCCAGCATTTT. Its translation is CSAGSGQPNQPQHF.

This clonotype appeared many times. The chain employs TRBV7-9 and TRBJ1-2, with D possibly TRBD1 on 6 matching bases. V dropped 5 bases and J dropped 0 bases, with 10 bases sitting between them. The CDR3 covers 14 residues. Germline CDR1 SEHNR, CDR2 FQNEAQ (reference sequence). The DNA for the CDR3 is TGTGCCAGCAGCCTCGGGACAACTAACTATGGCTACACCTTC. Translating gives CASSLGTTNYGYTF.

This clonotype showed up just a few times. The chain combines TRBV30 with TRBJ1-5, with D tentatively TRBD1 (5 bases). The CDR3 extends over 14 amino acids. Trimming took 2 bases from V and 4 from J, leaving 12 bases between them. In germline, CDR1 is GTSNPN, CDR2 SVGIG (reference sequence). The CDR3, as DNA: TGTGCCTGGAGTCCGGGACTCAATAATCAGCCCCAGCATTTT. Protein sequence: CAWSPGLNNQPQHF.

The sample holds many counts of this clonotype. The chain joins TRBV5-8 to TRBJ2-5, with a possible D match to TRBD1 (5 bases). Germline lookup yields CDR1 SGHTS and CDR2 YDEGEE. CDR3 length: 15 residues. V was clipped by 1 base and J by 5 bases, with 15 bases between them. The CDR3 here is CASSLIDRGRETQYF. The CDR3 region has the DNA TGTGCCAGCAGCTTGATAGACAGAGGACGGGAGACCCAGTACTTC.

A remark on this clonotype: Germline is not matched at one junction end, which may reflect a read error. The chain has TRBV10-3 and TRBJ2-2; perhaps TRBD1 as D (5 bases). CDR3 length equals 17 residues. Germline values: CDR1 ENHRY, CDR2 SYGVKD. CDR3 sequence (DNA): TGTGCCAGCAGTTTCTACAGGCAGGCCGCGAACACCGGGGAGCTGTTTTTT. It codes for CASSFYRQAANTGELFF.

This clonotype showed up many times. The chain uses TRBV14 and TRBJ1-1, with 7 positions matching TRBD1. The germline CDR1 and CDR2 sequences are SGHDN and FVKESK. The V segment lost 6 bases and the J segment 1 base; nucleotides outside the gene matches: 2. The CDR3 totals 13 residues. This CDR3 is CASRRTGNTEAFF. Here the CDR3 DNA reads TGTGCCAGCAGGCGGACAGGGAACACTGAAGCTTTCTTT.

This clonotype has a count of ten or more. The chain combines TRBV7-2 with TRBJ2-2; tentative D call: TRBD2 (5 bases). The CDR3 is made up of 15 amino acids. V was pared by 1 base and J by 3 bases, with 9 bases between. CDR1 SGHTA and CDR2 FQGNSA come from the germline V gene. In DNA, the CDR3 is TGTGCCAGCAGCTTAGTACGGCGGGACACCGGGGAGCTGTTTTTT. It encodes CASSLVRRDTGELFF.

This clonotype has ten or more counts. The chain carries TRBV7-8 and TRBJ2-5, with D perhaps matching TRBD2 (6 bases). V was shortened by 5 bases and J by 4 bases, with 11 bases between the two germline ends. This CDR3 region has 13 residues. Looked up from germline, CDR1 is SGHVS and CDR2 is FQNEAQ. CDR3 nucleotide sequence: TGTGCCAGCAGCCCGGGGGTAGGAGAGACCCAGTACTTC. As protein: CASSPGVGETQYF.

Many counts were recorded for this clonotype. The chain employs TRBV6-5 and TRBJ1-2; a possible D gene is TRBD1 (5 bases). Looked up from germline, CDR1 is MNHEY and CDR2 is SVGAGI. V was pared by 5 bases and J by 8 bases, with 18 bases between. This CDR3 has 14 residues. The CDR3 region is CASSRSGPNKGYTF. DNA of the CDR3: TGTGCCAGCAGTCGCTCGGGACCCAACAAGGGCTACACCTTC.